The 32 T cell receptor beta chains presented below share a single source sample, sequenced in a study of blood T cell repertoires in COVID-19. Clones were sequenced by immunoSEQ multiplex PCR, and TCRdb holds only the in-frame ones, with some missing. This sample has about 73,000 clones, with over 70% found just once. Sequenced: peripheral blood. These receptors were taken from a man in his fifties or sixties with active COVID-19.

The rearrangement uses TRBV15 and TRBJ2-1, with 7 bases lining up with TRBD1. Germline-derived CDR1 and CDR2 are LNHNV and YYDKDF (reference sequence). J was trimmed by 3 bases and V by 0 bases; bases with no gene match: 2. The CDR3 spans 15 residues. In DNA form, the CDR3 reads TGTGCCACCAGCAGAGAGGGACAGATCTACAATGAGCAGTTCTTC. It codes for CATSREGQIYNEQFF.

This chain joins TRBV10-2 and TRBJ2-2, with D hard to call. V was pared by 7 bases and J by 5 bases, with 11 bases between. The CDR3 consists of 13 residues. Germline V CDR1 and CDR2: WSHSY, SAAADI. In DNA, the CDR3 is TGCGCCAGCACTGTTACCTATACCGGGGAGCTGTTTTTT. This codes for CASTVTYTGELFF.

V is TRBV5-5 and J is TRBJ2-6, with D possibly matching TRBD1 (5 bases). Trimming removed 3 bases from V and 4 bases from J, with 11 bases in between. The germline CDR1 and CDR2 sequences are SGHKS and YYEKEE (reference sequence). The CDR3 runs to 15 residues. The CDR3 DNA sequence: TGTGCCAGCAGCTCGTGGGGCGCCGGGGCCAACGTCCTGACTTTC. Translating gives CASSSWGAGANVLTF.

The chain combines TRBV7-3 with TRBJ2-5; 10 positions agree with TRBD2. CDR3 length: 14 amino acids. CDR1 is SGHTA and CDR2 is FQGTGA in the germline V gene. The trim removed 5 bases at V and 2 bases at J, leaving 2 bases unmatched. CDR3 protein: CASSILAGQETQYF. In DNA form, the CDR3 reads TGTGCCAGCAGCATACTAGCGGGGCAAGAGACCCAGTACTTC.

The chain is built from TRBV3-1 (or the pseudogene TRBV3-2) and TRBJ2-1; D is possibly TRBD1 (6 bases). V was clipped by 3 bases and J by 0 bases, with 12 bases between them. Per the germline V gene, CDR1 is LGHDT and CDR2 is YNNKEL (reference sequence). The CDR3 is 16 amino acids. The CDR3 reads CASSHLDRSSYNEQFF. In DNA, the CDR3 is TGTGCCAGCAGCCACCTCGACAGGAGCTCCTACAATGAGCAGTTCTTC.

Note on this clone: The same CDR3 is also encoded by other DNA sequences in this sample. The V and J genes are TRBV7-3 and TRBJ2-3, with 7 bases identical to TRBD2. The CDR3 loop spans 15 amino acids. The germline V gene has CDR1 SGHTA and CDR2 FQGTGA. V lost 1 base and J lost 0; bases outside the gene matches: 1. CDR3 amino acids: CASSLRGGSTDTQYF. DNA of the CDR3: TGTGCCAGCAGCTTAAGGGGGGGAAGCACAGATACGCAGTATTTT.

The J gene is TRBJ2-6, the V gene TRBV19; no clear D. This CDR3 region has 15 residues. Trimming shortened V by 5 bases and J by 1 base, and 9 bases separated the two germline ends. Germline V gives CDR1 LNHDA, CDR2 SQIVND (reference sequence). This chain's CDR3 is CASSLRVSGANVLTF. In DNA, the CDR3 is TGTGCCAGTAGTCTAAGAGTTTCTGGGGCCAACGTCCTGACTTTC.

The chain employs TRBV5-1 and TRBJ2-1; D is undetermined. Germline CDR1 SGHRS, CDR2 YFSETQ. The CDR3 runs to 15 residues. Trimming took off 0 bases at V and 2 bases at J, with 9 bases between the two ends. The CDR3 bases are TGCGCCAGCAGCTTGGCCCCCCCAGCCTACAATGAGCAGTTCTTC. This codes for CASSLAPPAYNEQFF.

The gene calls are TRBV28 and TRBJ2-2; tentative D call: TRBD2 (6 bases). The CDR3 contains 15 residues. Germline loops: CDR1 MDHEN, CDR2 SYDVKM. The V and J ends lost 3 bases and 5 bases respectively, with 13 bases between them. The CDR3 protein is CASSFNLGGTGELFF. The CDR3 nucleotides are TGTGCCAGCAGTTTTAACCTCGGGGGTACCGGGGAGCTGTTTTTT. The complete variable domain, with remaining parts taken from reference TRBV28 and TRBJ2-2, reads DVKVTQSSRYLVKRTGEKVFLECVQDMDHENMFWYRQDPGLGLRLIYFSYDVKMKEKGDIPEGYSVSREKKERFSLILESASTNQTSMYLCASSFNLGGTGELFFGEGSRLTVL.

This clone was picked up one time. The rearrangement links TRBV5-3 to TRBJ2-2; TRBD1 matches 9 bases. TRBV5-3 is designated an ORF whose function remains uncertain. The CDR3 covers 16 residues. V lost 3 bases and J lost 1; bases outside the gene matches: 4. Here the CDR3 DNA reads TGTGCCAGAAGCTCTGGGGACAGGGTGAACACCGGGGAGCTGTTTTTT. Encoded protein: CARSSGDRVNTGELFF.

This chain uses TRBV13 with TRBJ2-7; 8 bases fit TRBD1. CDR1 is PRHDT and CDR2 is FYEKMQ in the germline V gene (reference sequence). This CDR3 comprises 17 residues. Trimming took 5 bases from V and 4 from J; bases not matched to a gene: 16. The CDR3 DNA sequence: TGTGCCAGCAGCCCCCGGACAGGGCCCTTGCGAGAATACGAGCAGTACTTC. Encoded protein: CASSPRTGPLREYEQYF.

The genes are TRBV7-9 and TRBJ1-5, with D unresolved. Trimming cost V 3 bases and J 4 bases, with 10 bases left between them. From germline, CDR1 is SEHNR and CDR2 FQNEAQ (reference sequence). There are 14 residues in the CDR3. The CDR3 DNA reads as TGTGCCAGCAGCTTTCACGGGGTTAATCAGCCCCAGCATTTT. It yields the protein CASSFHGVNQPQHF.

The chain combines TRBV9 with TRBJ1-5, with D possibly being TRBD1 (5 bases). Germline-derived CDR1 and CDR2 are SGDLS and YYNGEE. V gave up 0 bases and J gave up 1 base, with 14 bases separating them. The CDR3 has 17 residues. This CDR3 is CASSVGQGGESNQPQHF. The CDR3 DNA reads as TGTGCCAGCAGCGTAGGTCAGGGTGGAGAGAGCAATCAGCCCCAGCATTTT.

The genes are TRBV18 and TRBJ2-3, with a possible D match to TRBD2 (5 bases). CDR1 and CDR2 (germline): KGHSH, LQKENI. The CDR3 has 16 residues. V shed 2 bases and J shed 3 bases, with 15 bases lying between them. CDR3 nucleotides: TGTGCCAGCTCACCAGCCCTGGACTCTGGGACAGATACGCAGTATTTT. It is translated as CASSPALDSGTDTQYF.

This chain joins TRBV7-2 and TRBJ2-7; 9 bases map to TRBD2. V shed 5 bases, J shed 2 bases, and the junction held 10 bases outside the gene matches. Germline V gives CDR1 SGHTA, CDR2 FQGNSA. The CDR3 has 16 residues. The CDR3 protein is CASSARASGATYEQYF. The CDR3 region has the DNA TGTGCCAGCAGCGCCCGGGCTAGCGGGGCAACCTACGAGCAGTACTTC.

The DNA for the CDR3 is TGTGCCAGCAGCTTATCGGGACAGGGGAACTATGGCTACACCTTC. Its translation is CASSLSGQGNYGYTF. The chain couples TRBV7-3 to TRBJ1-2, with 10 bases that match TRBD1. CDR1 SGHTA and CDR2 FQGTGA come from the germline V gene. The V and J ends lost 2 bases and 2 bases, in that order; junction bases with no gene match: 2. This CDR3 has 15 residues.

This clone was seen more than once but under ten times. The rearrangement uses TRBV2 and TRBJ1-1, with D possibly matching TRBD1 (6 bases). Trimming removed 6 bases from V and 0 bases from J, with 14 bases in between. Germline CDR1 reads SNHLY; CDR2 reads FYNNEI. The CDR3 length is 15 residues. The CDR3 sequence: CASSRGQLMNTEAFF. The CDR3 coding sequence is TGTGCCAGCAGCCGCGGACAGTTAATGAACACTGAAGCTTTCTTT.

The CDR3 DNA is TGTGCCAGTAGTATTACGGGACAGGGTGGGACCGGGCAGTTCTTC. It is translated as CASSITGQGGTGQFF. The chain links TRBV19 to TRBJ2-1; TRBD1 matches 9 bases. V gave up 3 bases and J gave up 12 bases; unmatched junction bases: 12. This CDR3 spans 15 amino acids. From germline, CDR1 is LNHDA and CDR2 SQIVND (reference sequence).

The genes are TRBV7-2 and TRBJ1-4; a possible D gene is TRBD1 (5 bases). The germline V gene has CDR1 SGHTA and CDR2 FQGNSA. V was cut by 2 bases and J by 2 bases, with 12 bases left in between. The CDR3 consists of 16 residues. In DNA, the CDR3 is TGTGCCAGCAGCTTACAGGGAGGTATCACTAATGAAAAACTGTTTTTT. Its protein product is CASSLQGGITNEKLFF.

The rearrangement joins TRBV7-9 to TRBJ2-6; D call uncertain. The CDR3 runs to 15 residues. V was clipped by 1 base and J by 3 bases, with 7 bases between them. Germline V gene data show CDR1 as SEHNR and CDR2 as FQNEAQ (reference sequence). CDR3: CASSLGSFGANVLTF. The CDR3 DNA reads TGTGCCAGCAGCTTAGGGAGCTTTGGGGCCAACGTCCTGACTTTC.

This sequence joins TRBV27 and TRBJ1-4; D remains ambiguous. The CDR3 length is 15 residues. CDR1 and CDR2 from the germline V gene are MNHEY and SMNVEV (reference sequence). V shed 5 bases and J shed 2 bases, with 12 bases lying between them. CDR3 region: CASSRQTRTNEKLFF. In DNA, the CDR3 is TGTGCCAGCAGTAGGCAGACACGCACTAATGAAAAACTGTTTTTT.

The chain links TRBV13 to TRBJ1-6; D not certain. CDR1 PRHDT and CDR2 FYEKMQ come from the germline V gene (reference sequence). Trimming took 5 bases from V and 7 from J, leaving 6 bases between them. This CDR3 region has 12 residues. The CDR3 region is CASSRSNSPLHF. CDR3 DNA sequence: TGTGCCAGCAGCCGAAGCAATTCACCCCTCCACTTT.

The chain combines TRBV10-3 with TRBJ2-7, with a tentative D call TRBD1 (5 bases). Germline assignment: CDR1 ENHRY and CDR2 SYGVKD. Trimming took 6 bases from V and 2 from J, leaving 17 bases between them. The length of the CDR3 is 15 residues. CDR3 nucleotide sequence: TGTGCCATCAGCGACCCTAAGGGGTGGACCTACGAGCAGTACTTC. It is translated as CAISDPKGWTYEQYF.

This chain connects TRBV7-8 to TRBJ1-4; 8 bases fit TRBD1. V dropped 6 bases and J dropped 4; count of bases not matched to a gene: 4. The germline V gene encodes CDR1 SGHVS and CDR2 FQNEAQ. CDR3 length: 14 residues. CDR3 sequence reads: CASSSTGVNEKLFF. Written as DNA, the CDR3 is TGTGCCAGCAGTTCGACAGGGGTTAATGAAAAACTGTTTTTT. Full variable domain (remainder filled in from reference TRBV7-8 and TRBJ1-4): GAGVSQSPRYKVAKRGQDVALRCDPISGHVSLFWYQQALGQGPEFLTYFQNEAQLDKSGLPSDRFFAERPEGSVSTLKIQRTQQEDSAVYLCASSSTGVNEKLFFGSGTQLSVL.

This chain uses TRBV10-3 with TRBJ2-2; 8 nucleotides line up with TRBD1. This CDR3 spans 14 amino acids. From germline, CDR1 is ENHRY and CDR2 SYGVKD. J gave up 3 bases and V 7 bases, and 4 bases lay outside the gene matches. CDR3 loop: CAIMETGDTGELFF. The CDR3 DNA sequence: TGTGCCATCATGGAGACAGGGGACACCGGGGAGCTGTTTTTT.

V gene TRBV12-3 or TRBV12-4 combines with J gene TRBJ1-2; TRBD1 might be the D (6 bases). V lost 5 bases, J lost 5 bases, and 9 bases lay in between. CDR3 size: 12 residues. The CDR3 loop reads CASSKRGYGYTF. For the CDR3, the DNA is TGTGCCAGCAGTAAAAGGGGGTATGGCTACACCTTC.

This chain links TRBV7-6 with TRBJ2-5; 10 nucleotides agree with TRBD1. The CDR3 contains 15 residues. The germline V gene has CDR1 SGHVS and CDR2 FNYEAQ. V lost 5 bases, J lost 5 bases, and 8 bases stayed unmatched. The CDR3 sequence is CASSDRDRGSETQYF. In nucleotides, the CDR3 is TGTGCCAGCAGCGACCGGGACAGGGGCTCGGAGACCCAGTACTTC.

This clone was recorded only once. CDR3 nucleotide sequence: TGCGCCAGCAGCTTGAGGGCAGGGGGTGGCTACACCTTC. This translates into CASSLRAGGGYTF. This chain uses TRBV5-1 with TRBJ1-2; the match to TRBD1 covers 7 bases. This CDR3 comprises 13 residues. CDR1 is SGHRS, CDR2 YFSETQ, per germline. V lost 1 base to trimming and J lost 7 bases; unmatched junction nucleotides: 4.

V is TRBV5-1 and J is TRBJ1-2; TRBD1 matches 7 bases. J gave up 8 bases and V 3 bases, and 16 bases lay outside the gene matches. Germline V gives CDR1 SGHRS, CDR2 YFSETQ. CDR3 length equals 16 residues. The CDR3 sequence: CASSSIRGGPNRGYTF. CDR3 bases: TGCGCCAGCAGCTCGATTCGAGGGGGCCCTAATCGGGGCTACACCTTC. The full variable domain, its missing parts supplied by reference TRBV5-1 and TRBJ1-2, is KAGVTQTPRYLIKTRGQQVTLSCSPISGHRSVSWYQQTPGQGLQFLFEYFSETQRNKGNFPGRFSGRQFSNSRSEMNVSTLELGDSALYLCASSSIRGGPNRGYTFGSGTRLTVV.

The chain couples TRBV4-1 to TRBJ2-7, with D maybe TRBD1 (5 bases). Germline V lookup: CDR1 MGHRA, CDR2 YSYEKL. The CDR3 runs 14 residues. With 2 bases removed from V and 4 bases from J, the gap between germline ends came to 12 bases. The CDR3 DNA reads TGCGCCAGCAGCCAACAGGGTGGGCGGTACGAGCAGTACTTC. It codes for CASSQQGGRYEQYF.

The J gene is TRBJ1-1, the V gene TRBV5-6, with TRBD1 matching over 7 bases. Germline trimming cut 6 bases from V and 5 bases from J; bases unmatched to any gene: 10. Germline V lookup: CDR1 SGHDT, CDR2 YYEEEE. The CDR3 contains 14 residues. CDR3 protein: CASTRGTFETEAFF. In DNA form, the CDR3 reads TGTGCCAGCACCAGGGGGACTTTTGAGACTGAAGCTTTCTTT.

The chain recombines TRBV5-1 with TRBJ2-1, with TRBD1 identical over 9 bases. Germline CDR1 reads SGHRS; CDR2 reads YFSETQ. This CDR3 has 17 amino acids. The ends lost 4 bases at V and 5 bases at J; junction bases unmatched: 13. CDR3 protein: CASSPTFPGQGDNEQFF. DNA for the CDR3: TGCGCCAGCAGCCCTACATTCCCGGGACAGGGAGACAATGAGCAGTTCTTC.